Listed below are T cell receptor beta chains from one sample, sequenced in a study of shared clonotypes between healthy human individuals. Repertoires were generated with immunoSEQ multiplex PCR, while TCRdb's copy carries only in-frame clones and drops some. The sample holds 800,000 to 1,200,000 clones, 75% to 85% seen once. Sample: memory CD4+ T cells from PBMCs. The receptors here all came from a man between 18 and 29 years old in good health. Some clones in this sample may be carry-over from other donors' samples. The CDR3 runs from the conserved cysteine through the conserved F or W. The D gene is left open where the match is weak. Size is omitted from some rows. Given values are once, few, many or a class for expanded clones.

>TRBD2|TRBV10-3|-|TRBJ2-3
CAIRGTSGTDTQYF
TGTGCCATCAGGGGGACTAGCGGGACAGATACGCAGTATTTT
>TRBD1|TRBV7-2|-|TRBJ1-1
CASSLVGQGDTEAFF
TGTGCCAGCAGCTTAGTAGGACAGGGGGACACTGAAGCTTTCTTT
>-|TRBV7-2|-|TRBJ2-5
CASSLHGSQETQYF
TGTGCCAGCAGCTTGCACGGCAGCCAAGAGACCCAGTACTTC
>-|TRBV29-1|-|TRBJ1-5
CSVGVGGGNQPQHF
TGCAGCGTTGGGGTGGGGGGCGGCAATCAGCCCCAGCATTTT
>TRBD2|TRBV9|-|TRBJ2-2
CASSVVSGGMINTGELFF
TGTGCCAGCAGCGTAGTGTCGGGAGGGATGATAAACACCGGGGAGCTGTTTTTT
>-|TRBV7-9|-|TRBJ2-1
CAGRTRDNEQFF
TGTGCCGGACGTACACGGGACAATGAGCAGTTCTTC
>TRBD2|TRBV19|-|TRBJ2-5
CASSWTSGRSQETQYF
TGTGCCAGTAGTTGGACTAGCGGGAGGTCCCAAGAGACCCAGTACTTC
>-|TRBV6-1|-|TRBJ2-1
CASSEGPRPDYNEQFF
TGTGCCAGCAGTGAAGGGCCTCGACCCGACTACAATGAGCAGTTCTTC
>-|TRBV5-1|once|TRBJ2-3
CASSLEDLPDTQYF
TGCGCCAGCAGCTTGGAGGATTTACCGGATACGCAGTATTTT
>-|TRBV7-2|-|TRBJ2-3
CASSLSIQAGTDTQYF
TGTGCCAGCAGCTTATCGATTCAGGCGGGCACAGATACGCAGTATTTT
>-|TRBV6-4|-|TRBJ1-2
CAIQPLVTDTF
TGTGCCATTCAACCGTTAGTCACTGACACCTTC
>-|TRBV7-2|-|TRBJ2-3
CASSSGTDTQYF
TGTGCCAGCAGCTCGGGCACAGATACGCAGTATTTT
>-|TRBV6-5|-|TRBJ2-7
CASSYSRRAEQYF
TGTGCCAGCAGTTACTCGAGGCGAGCCGAGCAGTACTTC
>TRBD1|TRBV28|once|TRBJ2-7
CASSLVTGGEVRQYF
TGTGCCAGCAGTTTAGTGACAGGGGGCGAGGTGCGGCAGTACTTC
>-|TRBV6-5|once|TRBJ2-1
CASSSRFGEQFF
TGTGCCAGCAGTTCCAGGTTCGGTGAGCAGTTCTTC
>-|TRBV5-4|once|TRBJ1-2
CASSLNYGYTF
TGTGCCAGCAGCTTGAACTATGGCTACACCTTC
>TRBD1|TRBV28|-|TRBJ1-5
CASSLPTGGNQPQHF
TGTGCCAGCAGTTTACCGACAGGGGGCAATCAGCCCCAGCATTTT
>TRBD1|TRBV30|-|TRBJ2-3
CAGTRDRGLDTQYF
TGTGCCGGGACGAGGGACAGGGGTTTAGATACGCAGTATTTT
>-|TRBV7-9|few|TRBJ1-1
CASSYQITEAFF
TGTGCCAGCAGCTATCAAATCACTGAAGCTTTCTTT
>TRBD2|TRBV9|once|TRBJ2-3
CASSFRTSGFTDTQYF
TGTGCCAGCAGCTTTCGGACTAGCGGGTTTACAGATACGCAGTATTTT
>TRBD1|TRBV11-2|-|TRBJ1-2
CASSWDSYGYTF
TGTGCCAGCAGCTGGGACAGTTATGGCTACACCTTC
>-|TRBV4-1|-|TRBJ2-5
CASSRALSETQYF
TGCGCCAGCAGCCGGGCCCTGTCAGAGACCCAGTACTTC
>-|TRBV6-1|-|TRBJ1-2
CASSEGNYGYTF
TGTGCCAGCAGTGAAGGAAACTATGGCTACACCTTC
>TRBD1|TRBV7-8|-|TRBJ1-2
CASSAQLPTGGYGYTF
TGTGCCAGCAGCGCACAACTCCCGACAGGGGGCTATGGCTACACCTTC
>-|TRBV11-2|many|TRBJ2-2
CASSLVVNSQGRGELFF
TGTGCCAGCAGCTTAGTGGTAAACTCACAGGGTCGCGGGGAGCTGTTTTTT
>-|TRBV11-3|-|TRBJ2-3
CASSLGETQDTQYF
TGTGCCAGCAGCTTAGGGGAGACACAGGATACGCAGTATTTT
>TRBD2|TRBV7-9|-|TRBJ2-1
CASSSPGLAGANEQFF
TGTGCCAGCAGCTCGCCGGGACTAGCGGGAGCCAATGAGCAGTTCTTC
>-|TRBV19|-|TRBJ1-1
CASSIVGEKAFF
TGTGCCAGTAGTATTGTTGGGGAAAAGGCTTTCTTT
>-|TRBV6-5|-|TRBJ2-7
CASSYSGILTYEQYF
TGTGCCAGCAGTTACTCGGGGATTTTGACCTACGAGCAGTACTTC
>-|TRBV6-1|-|TRBJ2-2
CASTPTGYGTGELFF
TGTGCCAGCACCCCTACAGGGTATGGCACCGGGGAGCTGTTTTTT
>TRBD1|TRBV5-1|once|TRBJ2-2
CASSPQGAAVTGELFF
TGCGCCAGCAGCCCACAGGGGGCGGCGGTCACCGGGGAGCTGTTTTTT
>-|TRBV19|-|TRBJ1-3
CASSRGNGNTIYF
TGTGCCAGTTCTCGGGGGAATGGAAACACCATATATTTT
>-|TRBV7-9|-|TRBJ2-4
CASSPSLVRQGRAKNIQYF
TGTGCCAGCAGCCCCAGCTTGGTTCGTCAGGGGAGAGCCAAAAACATTCAGTACTTC
>-|TRBV5-6|-|TRBJ1-4
CASSSTGATNEKLFF
TGTGCCAGCAGCTCAACAGGAGCAACTAATGAAAAACTGTTTTTT
>-|TRBV6-6|-|TRBJ1-2
CASSYGGVDYGYTF
TGTGCCAGCAGTTACGGGGGGGTAGACTATGGCTACACCTTC
>-|TRBV7-9|-|TRBJ2-3
CASSLLFSAGQGDTQYF
TGTGCCAGCAGCTTACTCTTTTCGGCGGGCCAAGGGGATACGCAGTATTTT
>-|TRBV28|-|TRBJ1-3
CASSPPKVSSGNTIYF
TGTGCCAGCAGTCCTCCCAAAGTCTCCTCTGGAAACACCATATATTTT
>-|TRBV19|-|TRBJ1-1
CASSIRGGGTEAFF
TGTGCCAGTAGCATCAGGGGAGGGGGCACTGAAGCTTTCTTT
>TRBD2|TRBV19|-|TRBJ2-1
CASRGTSGPYNEQFF
TGTGCCAGTAGGGGGACTAGCGGCCCTTACAATGAGCAGTTCTTC
>-|TRBV19|once|TRBJ2-2
CASSDGPGSTGELFF
TGTGCCAGTAGTGATGGTCCGGGGAGCACCGGGGAGCTGTTTTTT
>-|TRBV18|-|TRBJ1-5
CASSLTSPGGNQPQHF
TGTGCCAGCTCACTAACCTCGCCGGGGGGCAATCAGCCCCAGCATTTT
>-|TRBV28|-|TRBJ2-3
CASSTEDTQYF
TGTGCCAGCAGTACTGAAGATACGCAGTATTTT
>-|TRBV28|-|TRBJ2-3
CASSLLGADTQYF
TGTGCCAGCAGTTTATTAGGGGCAGATACGCAGTATTTT
>TRBD2|TRBV4-1|once|TRBJ2-1
CASSQAGLAGYYNEQFF
TGCGCCAGCAGCCAAGCTGGTCTAGCGGGGTACTACAATGAGCAGTTCTTC
>-|TRBV6-5|once|TRBJ1-2
CASSNKLGGYTF
TGTGCCAGCAGTAATAAACTCGGGGGCTACACCTTC